Listed below are T cell receptor beta chains from one sample, sequenced in a study of memory CD8 T cells in hepatitis C reinfection. Profiled with immunoSEQ multiplex PCR; TCRdb holds only in-frame clones, not every one. The data contain over 50,000 clones, about 90% of them singletons. Sequenced input: naive CD8+ T cells sorted from blood. The receptors were gathered from a man between 18 and 29 years old with hepatitis C virus infection. The CDR3 runs from the conserved cysteine through the conserved F or W. A D gene is named only where the DNA matches it firmly. A row's size may be missing; if present it is once, few, many or a size class.

v_call: TRBV7-2
clone_size: .
d_call: .
j_call: TRBJ2-1
cdr3_aa: CASSLTGTFDEQFF
cdr3_nt: TGTGCCAGCAGCTTAACCGGGACTTTCGATGAGCAGTTCTTC

v_call: TRBV27
clone_size: .
d_call: TRBD2
j_call: TRBJ2-3
cdr3_aa: CASSGLAGGSDTQYF
cdr3_nt: TGTGCCAGCTCGGGACTAGCGGGGGGTTCAGATACGCAGTATTTT

v_call: TRBV28
clone_size: .
d_call: .
j_call: TRBJ2-7
cdr3_aa: CASSLRDRWSHEQYF
cdr3_nt: TGTGCCAGCAGTTTAAGAGACAGGTGGAGTCATGAGCAGTACTTC

v_call: TRBV6-1
clone_size: .
d_call: TRBD2
j_call: TRBJ2-2
cdr3_aa: CASTGGVTTGELFF
cdr3_nt: TGTGCCAGCACTGGGGGGGTGACCACCGGGGAGCTGTTTTTC

v_call: TRBV7-3
clone_size: .
d_call: TRBD2
j_call: TRBJ2-2
cdr3_aa: CASSRREREANTGELFF
cdr3_nt: TGTGCCAGCAGCCGACGAGAGCGGGAGGCCAACACCGGGGAGCTGTTTTTT

v_call: TRBV4-3
clone_size: once
d_call: TRBD1
j_call: TRBJ2-1
cdr3_aa: CASSQDSGGYNEQFF
cdr3_nt: TGCGCCAGCAGCCAAGATTCAGGGGGCTACAATGAGCAGTTCTTC

v_call: TRBV21-1
clone_size: .
d_call: .
j_call: TRBJ2-1
cdr3_aa: CASSQTQGTSSYNEQFF
cdr3_nt: TGTGCCAGCAGCCAAACCCAGGGAACCAGCTCCTACAATGAGCAGTTCTTC

v_call: TRBV5-5
clone_size: .
d_call: .
j_call: TRBJ2-1
cdr3_aa: CASSFSKGVHNEQFF
cdr3_nt: TGTGCCAGCAGCTTCAGCAAAGGGGTGCACAATGAGCAGTTCTTC

v_call: TRBV6-6
clone_size: .
d_call: .
j_call: TRBJ2-7
cdr3_aa: CASSLRTGAYEQYF
cdr3_nt: TGTGCCAGCAGTCTCCGGACGGGGGCCTACGAGCAGTACTTC

v_call: TRBV11-2
clone_size: .
d_call: .
j_call: TRBJ2-1
cdr3_aa: CASSLGDSYNEQFF
cdr3_nt: TGTGCCAGCAGCTTAGGAGACAGCTACAATGAGCAGTTCTTC

v_call: TRBV2
clone_size: few
d_call: TRBD1
j_call: TRBJ1-3
cdr3_aa: CASSGTGGGNTIYF
cdr3_nt: TGTGCCAGTTCCGGGACAGGGGGTGGAAACACCATATATTTT

v_call: TRBV5-4
clone_size: .
d_call: .
j_call: TRBJ2-5
cdr3_aa: CASSLRQDQETQYF
cdr3_nt: TGTGCCAGCAGCTTGCGGCAGGACCAAGAGACCCAGTACTTC

v_call: TRBV15
clone_size: .
d_call: .
j_call: TRBJ2-4
cdr3_aa: CATSYGIAKNIQYF
cdr3_nt: TGTGCCACCAGCTACGGGATTGCCAAAAACATTCAGTACTTC

v_call: TRBV6-5
clone_size: .
d_call: TRBD2
j_call: TRBJ2-7
cdr3_aa: CASSYGAGGPHEQYF
cdr3_nt: TGTGCCAGCAGTTACGGGGCGGGAGGGCCCCACGAGCAGTACTTC

v_call: TRBV7-6
clone_size: .
d_call: .
j_call: TRBJ2-2
cdr3_aa: CASSRNAGDLGGRNTGELFF
cdr3_nt: TGTGCCAGCAGCCGCAATGCGGGGGACTTAGGGGGACGGAACACCGGGGAGCTGTTTTTT

v_call: TRBV7-2
clone_size: .
d_call: .
j_call: TRBJ1-1
cdr3_aa: CASSPQGPNTEAFF
cdr3_nt: TGTGCCAGCAGCCCTCAGGGGCCGAACACTGAAGCTTTCTTT

v_call: TRBV4-1
clone_size: .
d_call: TRBD1
j_call: TRBJ2-1
cdr3_aa: CASSPRTGGPSYNEQFF
cdr3_nt: TGCGCCAGCAGCCCGAGGACAGGCGGTCCTTCCTACAATGAGCAGTTCTTC

v_call: TRBV13
clone_size: .
d_call: TRBD2
j_call: TRBJ2-1
cdr3_aa: CASSAWTSGIRSWNEQFF
cdr3_nt: TGTGCCAGCAGCGCATGGACTAGCGGGATACGCTCCTGGAATGAGCAGTTCTTC

v_call: TRBV19
clone_size: .
d_call: .
j_call: TRBJ2-1
cdr3_aa: CASSDSTEQFF
cdr3_nt: TGTGCCAGTAGCGACTCCACTGAGCAGTTCTTC

v_call: TRBV7-9
clone_size: .
d_call: TRBD1
j_call: TRBJ2-1
cdr3_aa: CASSSTTGAYNEQFF
cdr3_nt: TGTGCCAGCAGCAGCACGACAGGGGCCTACAATGAGCAGTTCTTC

v_call: TRBV5-1
clone_size: .
d_call: TRBD2
j_call: TRBJ2-3
cdr3_aa: CASSLRLAGRTDTQYF
cdr3_nt: TGCGCCAGCAGCTTAAGACTAGCGGGACGCACAGATACGCAGTATTTT

v_call: TRBV29-1
clone_size: few
d_call: TRBD1
j_call: TRBJ2-7
cdr3_aa: CSVRTGDYEQYF
cdr3_nt: TGCAGCGTTCGGACAGGGGACTACGAGCAGTACTTC

v_call: TRBV2
clone_size: .
d_call: .
j_call: TRBJ2-7
cdr3_aa: CASSEALQGSVFEQYF
cdr3_nt: TGTGCCAGCAGTGAAGCGCTTCAGGGGTCGGTTTTCGAGCAGTACTTC

v_call: TRBV19
clone_size: once
d_call: TRBD1
j_call: TRBJ1-1
cdr3_aa: CASSADRGGNAEAFF
cdr3_nt: TGTGCCAGTAGTGCGGACAGGGGAGGGAACGCTGAAGCTTTCTTT

v_call: TRBV4-1
clone_size: once
d_call: .
j_call: TRBJ1-4
cdr3_aa: CASSPREGVSEKLFF
cdr3_nt: TGCGCCAGCAGCCCCCGAGAGGGGGTTAGTGAAAAACTGTTTTTT

v_call: TRBV7-9
clone_size: .
d_call: .
j_call: TRBJ2-3
cdr3_aa: CASIDPGGTDTQYF
cdr3_nt: TGTGCCAGCATCGACCCAGGCGGCACAGATACGCAGTATTTT

v_call: TRBV4-1
clone_size: .
d_call: TRBD1
j_call: TRBJ2-2
cdr3_aa: CASSQGRQGANTGELFF
cdr3_nt: TGCGCCAGCAGCCAAGGGCGGCAGGGGGCTAACACCGGGGAGCTGTTTTTT

v_call: TRBV28
clone_size: .
d_call: .
j_call: TRBJ1-3
cdr3_aa: CASRPDRISGNTIYF
cdr3_nt: TGTGCCAGCAGACCTGACAGGATCTCTGGAAACACCATATATTTT

v_call: TRBV5-1
clone_size: .
d_call: TRBD1
j_call: TRBJ2-3
cdr3_aa: CASSPGTASTDTQYF
cdr3_nt: TGCGCCAGCAGCCCCGGGACAGCTAGCACAGATACGCAGTATTTT

v_call: TRBV30
clone_size: once
d_call: .
j_call: TRBJ2-1
cdr3_aa: CAWSGGLSIGEQFF
cdr3_nt: TGTGCCTGGAGTGGCGGACTGTCAATAGGGGAGCAGTTCTTC

v_call: TRBV11-3
clone_size: .
d_call: TRBD1
j_call: TRBJ2-1
cdr3_aa: CASSSRDREGDEQFF
cdr3_nt: TGTGCCAGCAGCTCCCGGGACAGGGAGGGCGATGAGCAGTTCTTC

v_call: TRBV4-1
clone_size: few
d_call: .
j_call: TRBJ1-1
cdr3_aa: CASSQPQQNTEAFF
cdr3_nt: TGCGCCAGCAGCCAACCACAACAGAACACTGAAGCTTTCTTT

v_call: TRBV4-3
clone_size: .
d_call: TRBD2
j_call: TRBJ2-3
cdr3_aa: CASSQGGGATDTQYF
cdr3_nt: TGCGCCAGCAGCCAAGGCGGGGGGGCGACAGATACGCAGTATTTT

v_call: TRBV19
clone_size: .
d_call: .
j_call: TRBJ2-6
cdr3_aa: CASSISGSFSGANVLTF
cdr3_nt: TGTGCCAGTAGTATCTCGGGGTCCTTCTCTGGGGCCAACGTCCTGACTTTC

v_call: TRBV27
clone_size: .
d_call: .
j_call: TRBJ1-1
cdr3_aa: CASSLYAGGNTEAFF
cdr3_nt: TGTGCCAGCAGTTTATACGCGGGGGGAAACACTGAAGCTTTCTTT

v_call: TRBV11-2
clone_size: .
d_call: .
j_call: TRBJ2-1
cdr3_aa: CASSSQGGYNEQFF
cdr3_nt: TGTGCCAGCAGTTCTCAGGGGGGCTACAATGAGCAGTTCTTC

v_call: TRBV10-1
clone_size: .
d_call: TRBD1
j_call: TRBJ1-2
cdr3_aa: CASSEKGQPGGYTF
cdr3_nt: TGCGCCAGCAGTGAAAAGGGACAGCCTGGGGGCTACACCTTC

v_call: TRBV5-1
clone_size: .
d_call: .
j_call: TRBJ2-3
cdr3_aa: CASSSPSEGERSDTQYF
cdr3_nt: TGCGCCAGCAGCTCACCCTCCGAAGGGGAAAGGTCAGATACGCAGTATTTT

v_call: TRBV7-9
clone_size: .
d_call: .
j_call: TRBJ1-4
cdr3_aa: CASSSSGPRGEKLFF
cdr3_nt: TGTGCCAGCAGCTCATCGGGCCCAAGGGGTGAAAAACTGTTTTTT

v_call: TRBV27
clone_size: .
d_call: .
j_call: TRBJ1-1
cdr3_aa: CASSLIGRTEAFF
cdr3_nt: TGTGCCAGCAGTTTAATTGGTCGGACTGAAGCTTTCTTT

v_call: TRBV28
clone_size: .
d_call: .
j_call: TRBJ2-7
cdr3_aa: CASSKGVGGYEQYF
cdr3_nt: TGTGCCAGCAGTAAGGGGGTTGGCGGCTACGAGCAGTACTTC

v_call: TRBV5-4
clone_size: .
d_call: .
j_call: TRBJ2-5
cdr3_aa: CASSLAGAGQETQYF
cdr3_nt: TGTGCCAGCAGCTTGGCTGGAGCGGGCCAAGAGACCCAGTACTTC

v_call: TRBV9
clone_size: .
d_call: TRBD2
j_call: TRBJ2-3
cdr3_aa: CASSAGGSVADTQYF
cdr3_nt: TGTGCCAGCAGCGCGGGGGGGAGCGTTGCAGATACGCAGTATTTT

v_call: TRBV5-4
clone_size: .
d_call: .
j_call: TRBJ1-2
cdr3_aa: CASSTGTYYGYTF
cdr3_nt: TGTGCCAGCAGCACCGGGACATACTATGGCTACACCTTC

v_call: TRBV4-3
clone_size: .
d_call: TRBD1
j_call: TRBJ2-1
cdr3_aa: CASSQGTGKYEQFF
cdr3_nt: TGCGCCAGCAGCCAGGGGACAGGGAAGTATGAGCAGTTCTTC

v_call: TRBV6-6
clone_size: .
d_call: .
j_call: TRBJ2-2
cdr3_aa: CASSYDRPTGELFF
cdr3_nt: TGTGCCAGCAGTTACGACAGGCCTACCGGGGAGCTGTTTTTT

v_call: TRBV7-6
clone_size: .
d_call: .
j_call: TRBJ2-2
cdr3_aa: CASSTGANTGELFF
cdr3_nt: TGTGCCAGCAGTACAGGCGCGAACACCGGGGAGCTGTTTTTT

v_call: TRBV2
clone_size: once
d_call: TRBD1
j_call: TRBJ1-5
cdr3_aa: CASSEGQRGNQPQHF
cdr3_nt: TGTGCCAGCAGTGAGGGACAGCGGGGCAATCAGCCCCAGCATTTT

v_call: TRBV6-1
clone_size: .
d_call: TRBD1
j_call: TRBJ2-2
cdr3_aa: CASNAGTGFTGELFF
cdr3_nt: TGTGCCAGCAACGCCGGGACAGGGTTCACCGGGGAGCTGTTTTTT

v_call: TRBV10-2
clone_size: .
d_call: .
j_call: TRBJ2-2
cdr3_aa: CASSTTNTGELFF
cdr3_nt: TGCGCCAGCTCCACAACGAACACCGGGGAGCTGTTTTTT

v_call: TRBV28
clone_size: .
d_call: .
j_call: TRBJ1-2
cdr3_aa: CASSLLEAFYGYTF
cdr3_nt: TGTGCCAGCAGTTTACTAGAGGCCTTCTATGGCTACACCTTC

v_call: TRBV4-1
clone_size: .
d_call: TRBD2
j_call: TRBJ2-1
cdr3_aa: CASSLAGGVGGAHNEQFF
cdr3_nt: TGCGCCAGCAGCCTAGCGGGAGGGGTCGGGGGGGCCCACAATGAGCAGTTCTTC

v_call: TRBV11-2
clone_size: .
d_call: TRBD2
j_call: TRBJ2-7
cdr3_aa: CASSFDGFGLAGGEQYF
cdr3_nt: TGTGCCAGCAGCTTCGACGGGTTCGGGCTAGCGGGAGGCGAGCAGTACTTC

v_call: TRBV11-2
clone_size: .
d_call: TRBD2
j_call: TRBJ2-5
cdr3_aa: CASSGGGVAGGPRETQYF
cdr3_nt: TGTGCCAGCAGCGGAGGCGGGGTAGCGGGAGGGCCGAGGGAGACCCAGTACTTC

v_call: TRBV5-8
clone_size: .
d_call: TRBD1
j_call: TRBJ1-6
cdr3_aa: CASRDRQGNNSPLHF
cdr3_nt: TGTGCCAGCAGGGACCGACAGGGGAATAATTCACCCCTCCACTTT

v_call: TRBV5-6
clone_size: .
d_call: TRBD2
j_call: TRBJ2-7
cdr3_aa: CASNGEAGTSVYEQYF
cdr3_nt: TGTGCCAGCAACGGAGAAGCCGGGACTAGTGTCTACGAGCAGTACTTC

v_call: TRBV6-6
clone_size: .
d_call: .
j_call: TRBJ1-1
cdr3_aa: CASSYLATMNTEAFF
cdr3_nt: TGTGCCAGCAGTTATTTGGCAACAATGAACACTGAAGCTTTCTTT